This T cell receptor beta chain was identified in a study of blood T cell repertoires in COVID-19. Study-level background: The origin of the acute and convalescent COVID-19 samples was the United States, Italy and Spain. T cells, B-cell-depleted T cells, or PBMCs provided the cDNA or gDNA that served as material.

Sequenced by immunoSEQ multiplex PCR; TCRdb stores in-frame clones only, minus some. Among approximately 230,000 clones listed, roughly four fifths were seen once. Trimming shortened V by 1 base and J by 3 bases, and 7 bases separated the two germline ends. Per the germline V gene, CDR1 is SGHRS and CDR2 is YFSETQ. CDR3 length equals 14 residues. Enrollees, about 18 to 89 years old, lived in approximately 25 US areas. Recovered status applied to Cohort 3 donors who had two consecutive negative PCRs. It also applied to those with clearance or with symptom resolution. What was sequenced was PBMCs or T cells enriched from blood (not recorded which). The sequence derives from a man aged 35-49 years who had recovered from COVID-19. The chain has TRBV5-1 and TRBJ2-2; the D gene is possibly TRBD1 (6 bases). CDR3: CASSLRQDTGELFF. The DNA for the CDR3 is TGCGCCAGCAGCTTGCGACAGGACACCGGGGAGCTGTTTTTT.